This T cell receptor (beta chain) was recorded in a study of blood T cell repertoires in COVID-19 (dated by TCRdb to 2018 to 2021). Study-wide context: Collaborator samples came from the United States, Italy and Spain and covered acute and convalescent phases of COVID-19. The repertoires were released in a freely available public database intended as a resource for research on the immune response to SARS-CoV-2. Samples were obtained from the ongoing ImmuneRACE study (first 160 participants) and from over 1,000 subjects provided by 6 global collaborators. The dataset comprised deeply sampled blood TCRbeta repertoires from subjects exposed to, actively infected with, or recovered from COVID-19. HLA class I and class II types, where available, came from metadata supplied by the sample provider rather than from assay-based typing. A de-identified subject ID, COVID-19 status, age in years and sex were almost always included in the sample metadata. The prospective study material was composed of cDNA or gDNA derived from T cells, B-cell-depleted T cells, or PBMCs.

Including the terminal cysteine and phenylalanine, the CDR3 comprises 11 residues. The retained sequence is limited to the CDR3, 33 bases, with the frame set at the first base. The germline V gene yields SGHDT for CDR1 and YYEEEE for CDR2. V loses 2 bases, J loses 9 bases, and the germline ends lie 6 bases apart. Worth noting for this clone: Its antigen is not yet known. No much larger clonotype is one base removed from it; base qualities were not supplied.

The collaborating institutions used their own protocols to collect whole blood in K2EDTA tubes. For TCRbeta analysis, collaborator samples were shipped as frozen whole blood, as isolated PBMCs, or as DNA extracted from either sample type. TCRbeta CDR3 regions were amplified from genomic DNA by means of the immunoSEQ Assay, a bias-controlled multiplex PCR. The paper's processing steps were these. Within the assay, amplification of reference gene primers was used to estimate how many nucleated cells each sample contained. To quantify the absolute abundance of each unique TCRbeta CDR3 rearrangement, sequence reads were collapsed and filtered. For each sample, productive Simpson clonality was calculated as the square root of Simpson's diversity index over productive rearrangements. Not all clones reach the TCRdb copy of this immuneACCESS table, which keeps in-frame sequences only. Checked studies attribute under half of the gap to unresolved V genes and leave the rest unexplained. D and trimming were read from the DNA, whereas the V and J calls and clone size are those reported in that table. Within this sample are about 100,000 clones, with roughly nine tenths of them counted one time only. The top ten constitute about 2.2% of the sample.

Beyond this particular receptor, the publication reports: How much clinical and demographic metadata was included differed by source and by participant, and the metadata was provided uncurated.

The source of this sequence is a man over 45 with active COVID-19. Material for sequencing was peripheral blood. The V gene is TRBV5-6 and the J gene is TRBJ2-1; no confident D gene assignment can be made. The CDR3 has the sequence CASSFGGEQFF. The bases read TGTGCCAGCAGCTTCGGCGGTGAGCAGTTCTTC.